This TCR beta chain was obtained from a study of shared clonotypes between healthy human individuals. Whole-study context: Researchers assigned three CD4 naive, three CD4 memory, two CD8 naive and one CD8 memory plate to each donor. Findings of the study overall: The study drew on few donors, limiting represented genetic and exposure-history diversity. Among non-shared clonotypes, generation probabilities were lower than among those shared by all four donors.

Only CD45RO-negative cells positively selected for CCR7 counted as naive CD8 cells, so terminally differentiated effector memory CD45RA+ cells were excluded. V was clipped by 6 bases and J by 4 bases, with 22 bases between them. Germline V lookup: CDR1 SEHNR, CDR2 FQNEAQ (reference sequence). This CDR3 region has 17 residues. With regard to this clone: Its matching antigen is unknown.

Under the authors' procedure: ImmunoSEQ gave junction-only sequences without quality scores, so filtering differed. Sequencing was performed with immunoSEQ multiplex PCR; in TCRdb, only in-frame clones are kept and a portion is missing. Clone size and the V and J calls come from that table; the DNA yielded D and trimming. The sample holds about 680,000 clones; around 92% are singletons and the top ten take roughly 22%. This TCR was recovered from a man aged 30 to 39 in good health. The V and J genes are TRBV7-9 and TRBJ2-1; D is perhaps TRBD1 or TRBD2 (5 bases each). The sequenced sample was naive CD8+ T cells sorted from blood. In nucleotides, the CDR3 is TGTGCCAGCAGTCCCGGCTCCGGGACCGGCCGTTACAATGAGCAGTTCTTC. This sequence encodes CASSPGSGTGRYNEQFF.